This T cell receptor beta chain emerged from a study of spatial heterogeneity in lung cancer. Study summary: Each time, sequencing found more beta-chain sequences than alpha-chain sequences. Notes on the study in general: Ubiquitous expanded tumor TCRs showed up in blood more at resection than follow-up.

A single count supports this clonotype. The antigen is undetermined. TCRdb processed the 5' RACE reads anew with MiXCR; each CDR3 protein has one entry. The top ten hold less than 9.5% of the sample, which has 35,000 to 45,000 distinct CDR3 sequences, 20% to 25% seen once. Noted time point: blood at routine non-recurrence follow-up after resection. The V and J ends lost 0 bases and 1 base respectively, with 11 bases between them. The CDR3 has 16 amino acids. Germline V CDR1 and CDR2: SGHRS, YFSETQ. V usage is TRBV5-1 and J usage is TRBJ1-3; D is uncertain. This receptor was taken from a female donor with early-stage non-small cell lung cancer. The sample in question was PBMCs, obtained at follow-up. This CDR3 reads CASSLDVILSGNTIYF. In nucleotides, the CDR3 is TGCGCCAGCAGCTTGGATGTGATTCTTTCTGGAAACACCATATATTTT.